This T cell receptor (beta chain) was observed in a study of T cell changes during pregnancy in multiple sclerosis. The ends were cut back, 3 bases at V and 9 bases at J, with 17 bases in the middle. Germline V gene sequence: CDR1 MGHRA, CDR2 YSYEKL. The CDR3 runs to 15 residues. Data came from immunoSEQ multiplex PCR; TCRdb stores just in-frame clones and leaves some out. The sample yields around 40,000 clones, about nine tenths seen once. The clonotype was recovered from a female donor in good health, enrolled as a control in a pregnancy study. The V gene is TRBV4-1, the J gene TRBJ1-4; D might be TRBD1 (5 bases). Sequences were derived from CD4+ T cells from peripheral blood mononuclear cells, sampled in the first trimester of pregnancy. As DNA, the CDR3 is TGCGCCAGCAGCCACCCCGGGACGGGGGGGAAAAAACTGTTTTTT. Translating gives CASSHPGTGGKKLFF.